These 26 T cell receptor beta chains originate from one sample sequenced in a study of cytomegalovirus exposure and HLA in healthy donors. Only in-frame clones appear in the TCRdb table, and some are missing; sequencing was by immunoSEQ multiplex PCR. Here the sample spans some 130,000 clones, 88% being singletons. What was sequenced was PBMCs. The receptors were gathered from a woman under 30 in good health and CMV-seropositive.

The CDR3 reads CASSSTGHPSAGELFF. The CDR3 DNA reads TGTGCCAGCAGCAGTACGGGACATCCGTCCGCCGGGGAGCTGTTTTTT. The genes are TRBV7-6 and TRBJ2-2; tentative D call: TRBD1 (6 bases). This CDR3 region has 16 residues. Germline CDR1 is SGHVS and CDR2 is FNYEAQ. V was shortened by 5 bases and J by 6 bases, with 19 bases between the two germline ends.

This chain links TRBV6-1 with TRBJ1-2, with 7 positions matching TRBD1. V lost 6 bases to trimming and J lost 4 bases; unmatched junction nucleotides: 11. The CDR3 is 15 amino acids. Germline values: CDR1 MNHNS, CDR2 SASEGT. CDR3 protein: CASRDRSAMIYGYTF. DNA of the CDR3: TGTGCCAGCAGGGACAGGTCGGCCATGATCTATGGCTACACCTTC.

The chain links TRBV27 to TRBJ2-1; 9 bases align to TRBD2. There are 16 residues in the CDR3. Per the germline V gene, CDR1 is MNHEY and CDR2 is SMNVEV (reference sequence). V lost 0 bases and J lost 3; bases outside the gene matches: 3. CDR3 nucleotide sequence: TGTGCCAGCAGTTTATCCCTAGCGGGGCACTACAATGAGCAGTTCTTC. It specifies CASSLSLAGHYNEQFF.

The V call is TRBV28, the J call TRBJ1-2; unclear D gene. The CDR3 consists of 14 residues. V was shortened by 1 base and J by 4 bases, with 10 bases between the two germline ends. Germline V lookup: CDR1 MDHEN, CDR2 SYDVKM. Written as DNA, the CDR3 is TGTGCCAGCAGTTTATTAGCGACAACCTATGGCTACACCTTC. It translates to CASSLLATTYGYTF.

The V and J genes are TRBV5-4 and TRBJ1-1; tentatively, D is TRBD1 (5 bases). The CDR3 consists of 16 residues. V shed 4 bases and J shed 1 base, with 17 bases lying between them. Germline V lookup: CDR1 SGHNT, CDR2 YYREEE (reference sequence). The CDR3 bases are TGTGCCAGCAGCCGGGGACTGTCTCCCCCGAACACTGAAGCTTTCTTT. Translation: CASSRGLSPPNTEAFF.

This clone is a singleton in its sample. The chain recombines TRBV5-8 with TRBJ1-4; 7 nucleotides line up with TRBD1. V dropped 2 bases and J dropped 7; count of bases not matched to a gene: 5. This CDR3 spans 14 amino acids. Germline V gene lookup returns CDR1 SGHTS and CDR2 YDEGEE. CDR3 amino acids: CASSFYRGSEKLFF. In DNA, the CDR3 is TGTGCCAGCAGCTTTTACAGGGGTAGTGAAAAACTGTTTTTT.

The chain is built from TRBV19 and TRBJ2-6; 8 bases fit TRBD2. This CDR3 is 17 amino acids long. The V gene end was trimmed by 7 bases and the J gene end by 0 bases; junction bases not matched to a gene: 8. Looked up from germline, CDR1 is LNHDA and CDR2 is SQIVND (reference sequence). CDR3 nucleotide sequence: TGTGCCAGTAATAGGATAGCGGGGAGCTCTGGGGCCAACGTCCTGACTTTC. Residues: CASNRIAGSSGANVLTF.

The J gene is TRBJ2-3, the V gene TRBV5-1; TRBD2 is a possible D gene (6 bases). In germline, CDR1 is SGHRS, CDR2 YFSETQ. Trimming took 2 bases from V and 2 from J, leaving 12 bases between them. The CDR3 sequence is 15 residues long. This chain's CDR3 is CASSLTAGSTDTQYF. The CDR3 DNA reads TGCGCCAGCAGCTTAACGGCGGGGTCCACAGATACGCAGTATTTT.

The chain has TRBV9 and TRBJ2-7; 9 bases agree with TRBD1. Germline V gives CDR1 SGDLS, CDR2 YYNGEE. With 3 bases clipped from V and 0 bases from J, the junction kept 4 bases outside the gene matches. CDR3 length equals 15 residues. CDR3 amino acids: CASSAGTGYSYEQYF. The CDR3 nucleotides are TGTGCCAGCAGCGCCGGGACAGGGTACTCCTACGAGCAGTACTTC.

This clone was recorded once. The rearrangement links TRBV5-6 to TRBJ1-2; D not certain. Germline V gene sequence: CDR1 SGHDT, CDR2 YYEEEE. The CDR3 has 12 residues. V was clipped by 1 base and J by 5 bases, with 6 bases between them. The CDR3 nucleotides read TGTGCCAGCAGCTTGTTAGCGTATGGCTACACCTTC. Its protein product is CASSLLAYGYTF.

This sequence joins TRBV4-2 and TRBJ2-7; 8 positions agree with TRBD2. The V segment lost 4 bases and the J segment 6 bases; nucleotides outside the gene matches: 14. In germline, CDR1 is LGHNA, CDR2 YNFKEQ. The CDR3 runs to 16 residues. DNA of the CDR3: TGTGCCAGCAGCCCTACCAACCGGGAGGGTGCTCCCGAGCAGTACTTC. Protein product: CASSPTNREGAPEQYF.

The rearrangement joins TRBV7-9 to TRBJ1-2; 11 bases map to TRBD1. V lost 4 bases to trimming and J lost 3 bases; unmatched junction nucleotides: 1. In germline, CDR1 is SEHNR, CDR2 FQNEAQ (reference sequence). There are 14 residues in the CDR3. CDR3 residues: CASSSGQGDYGYTF. The CDR3 region has the DNA TGTGCCAGCAGCTCGGGACAGGGGGACTATGGCTACACCTTC.

The CDR3 is CAWSGGIYTDTQYF. CDR3 sequence (DNA): TGTGCCTGGAGTGGCGGGATTTACACAGATACGCAGTATTTT. The rearrangement joins TRBV30 to TRBJ2-3, with a possible D match to TRBD2 (6 bases). This CDR3 has 14 residues. V lost 1 base, J lost 2 bases, and 10 bases lay in between. Germline CDR1 is GTSNPN and CDR2 is SVGIG (reference sequence).

The chain is built from TRBV18 and TRBJ2-7; the match to TRBD2 covers 14 bases. The V segment lost 3 bases and the J segment 4 bases; nucleotides outside the gene matches: 8. This CDR3 has 17 amino acids. CDR1 and CDR2 from the germline V gene are KGHSH and LQKENI. In nucleotides, the CDR3 is TGTGCCAGCTCACCTGGGACTAGCGGGAGTTTCGGATACGAGCAGTACTTC. Protein sequence: CASSPGTSGSFGYEQYF.

This clone has more than one count but fewer than ten. V gene TRBV7-9 combines with J gene TRBJ1-6; 7 nucleotides agree with TRBD1. Per the germline V gene, CDR1 is SEHNR and CDR2 is FQNEAQ (reference sequence). V shed 6 bases and J 7 bases; nucleotides not matched to a gene: 12. The length of the CDR3 is 16 residues. CDR3 sequence: CASRNPLTGYNSPLHF. The CDR3 DNA is TGTGCCAGCAGGAACCCCTTGACAGGGTACAATTCACCCCTCCACTTT.

CDR3 region: CASSLEGEYGYTF. The CDR3 nucleotides are TGCGCCAGCAGCTTGGAGGGGGAGTATGGCTACACCTTC. The rearrangement joins TRBV5-1 to TRBJ1-2; a possible D gene is TRBD1 (6 bases). Looked up from germline, CDR1 is SGHRS and CDR2 is YFSETQ. The CDR3 loop spans 13 amino acids. With 0 bases removed from V and 5 bases from J, the gap between germline ends came to 8 bases.

The chain has TRBV9 and TRBJ1-1; D is possibly TRBD1 (5 bases). Germline assignment: CDR1 SGDLS and CDR2 YYNGEE. The germline V and J ends were trimmed by 4 bases and 0 bases, with 10 bases remaining between them. The CDR3 extends over 14 amino acids. CDR3 nucleotide sequence: TGTGCCAGCAGCAAAGGGGATGTGAACACTGAAGCTTTCTTT. It codes for CASSKGDVNTEAFF.

This clone was counted once. The genes are TRBV19 and TRBJ2-7; tentative D call: TRBD1 (5 bases). Deletions cut 2 bases from V and 4 bases from J, with 12 bases between. The length of the CDR3 is 14 residues. CDR1 is LNHDA, CDR2 SQIVND, per germline (reference sequence). This CDR3 reads CASSISRQPYEQYF. The CDR3 DNA is TGTGCCAGTAGTATATCCAGACAGCCATACGAGCAGTACTTC.

V gene TRBV7-6 combines with J gene TRBJ1-1; D not certain. V lost 1 base and J 7 bases, leaving 16 bases between the germline ends. CDR3 length: 15 amino acids. Germline loops: CDR1 SGHVS, CDR2 FNYEAQ. DNA of the CDR3: TGTGCCAGCAGCTTAGTTGTTTCCCCCGCCGGTGAAGCTTTCTTT. This sequence encodes CASSLVVSPAGEAFF.

The gene calls are TRBV29-1 and TRBJ2-7, with 10 bases identical to TRBD1. This CDR3 region has 12 residues. Trimming removed 4 bases from V and 7 bases from J; junction bases left unmatched: 4. Germline assignment: CDR1 SQVTM and CDR2 ANQGSEA. CDR3 coding DNA: TGCAGCGTTGGACAGGGGGCGCATGAGCAGTACTTC. It encodes CSVGQGAHEQYF.

The CDR3 DNA sequence: TGTGCCAGCAGCCTCCGAATGGGACAGGGAGGCGTGAGAAACACTGAAGCTTTCTTT. This gives the protein CASSLRMGQGGVRNTEAFF. The chain has TRBV7-9 and TRBJ1-1; TRBD1 matches 9 bases. Germline CDR1 reads SEHNR; CDR2 reads FQNEAQ (reference sequence). CDR3 size: 19 residues. J was trimmed by 2 bases and V by 5 bases; bases with no gene match: 18.

This chain uses TRBV5-6 with TRBJ2-2; possibly TRBD2 for D (6 bases). Deletions cut 1 base from V and 6 bases from J, with 10 bases between. The germline gives CDR1 SGHDT, CDR2 YYEEEE. The CDR3 extends over 14 amino acids. CDR3 in amino acids: CASSLRRGPGELFF. The CDR3 DNA follows: TGTGCCAGCAGCTTGAGGAGGGGCCCCGGGGAGCTGTTTTTT. The entire variable domain, with the rest obtained from reference TRBV5-6 and TRBJ2-2, is as follows: DAGVTQSPTHLIKTRGQQVTLRCSPKSGHDTVSWYQQALGQGPQFIFQYYEEEERQRGNFPDRFSGHQFPNYSSELNVNALLLGDSALYLCASSLRRGPGELFFGEGSRLTVL.

Here the CDR3 DNA reads TGTGCCAGCAGCTTACCCGGGTTAGACTCTGGAAACACCATATATTTT. Protein sequence: CASSLPGLDSGNTIYF. The V and J genes are TRBV7-2 and TRBJ1-3; D unresolved. The CDR3 covers 16 residues. CDR1 SGHTA and CDR2 FQGNSA come from the germline V gene. The V and J ends lost 2 bases and 0 bases respectively, with 11 bases between them. Full variable domain (outside the CDR3, taken from reference TRBV7-2 and TRBJ1-3): GAGVSQSPSNKVTEKGKDVELRCDPISGHTALYWYRQSLGQGLEFLIYFQGNSAPDKSGLPSDRFSAERTGGSVSTLTIQRTQQEDSAVYLCASSLPGLDSGNTIYFGEGSWLTVV.

This chain links TRBV6-6 with TRBJ1-1; no clear D gene. The CDR3 spans 11 residues. V lost 0 bases, J lost 10 bases, and 6 bases lay in between. CDR1 is MNHNY, CDR2 SVGAGI, per germline (reference sequence). CDR3 sequence (DNA): TGTGCCAGCAGTTACTCGAGTTTAGCTTTCTTT. Translation gives CASSYSSLAFF.

The chain joins TRBV27 to TRBJ2-3; 7 bases fit TRBD1. Germline lookup yields CDR1 MNHEY and CDR2 SMNVEV (reference sequence). V trimming: 7 bases; J trimming: 0 bases; junction bases outside the gene matches: 7. The CDR3 loop spans 15 amino acids. CDR3 sequence (DNA): TGTGCCAGCACGGACAGGCGATCTAGCACAGATACGCAGTATTTT. As protein: CASTDRRSSTDTQYF.

This clone was counted a few times. The gene calls are TRBV5-1 and TRBJ2-1, with 7 bases aligning to TRBD1. With V trimmed by 0 bases and J by 8 bases, 5 bases remained unmatched. Germline CDR1 is SGHRS and CDR2 is YFSETQ. The CDR3 is 14 amino acids. In DNA, the CDR3 is TGCGCCAGCAGCTTGGAAGGGGGCGCGGATGAGCAGTTCTTC. Translation gives CASSLEGGADEQFF.